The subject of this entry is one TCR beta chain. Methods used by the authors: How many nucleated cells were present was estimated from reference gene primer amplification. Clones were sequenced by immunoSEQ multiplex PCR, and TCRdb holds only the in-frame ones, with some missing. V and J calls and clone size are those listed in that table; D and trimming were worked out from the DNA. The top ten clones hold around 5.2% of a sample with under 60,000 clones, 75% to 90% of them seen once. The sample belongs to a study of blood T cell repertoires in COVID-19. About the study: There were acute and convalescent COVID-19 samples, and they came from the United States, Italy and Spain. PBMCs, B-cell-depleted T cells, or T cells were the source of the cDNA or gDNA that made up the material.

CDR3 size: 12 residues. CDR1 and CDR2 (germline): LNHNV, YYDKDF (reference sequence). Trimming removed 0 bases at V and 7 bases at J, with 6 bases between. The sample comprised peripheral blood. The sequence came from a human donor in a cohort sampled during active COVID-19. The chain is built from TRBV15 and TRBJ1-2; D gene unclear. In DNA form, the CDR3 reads TGTGCCACCAGCAGAGATACGGGTGGCTACACCTTC. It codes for CATSRDTGGYTF.